The 19 T cell receptor beta chains listed next were all sequenced from one sample in a study of T cell repertoires in cytomegalovirus infection. TCRdb reprocessed the reads via MiXCR and lists one record per CDR3 protein. The sample lists approximately 100,000 distinct CDR3 sequences; approximately 45% were seen once. The antigens these receptors bind are not known. This specimen was CD8+ T cells from cultured PBMCs, taken from culture after CMV antigen stimulation. All receptors derive from a human donor in good health (CMV status not recorded). Some clones in this sample may be carry-over from other donors' samples.

This clonotype occurred many times. V usage is TRBV7-8 and J usage is TRBJ2-3; 11 bases align to TRBD2. V lost 3 bases to trimming and J lost 3 bases; unmatched junction nucleotides: 2. Germline CDR1 reads SGHVS; CDR2 reads FQNEAQ. The CDR3 totals 15 residues. The CDR3 here is CASSFLAGGTDTQYF. In nucleotides, the CDR3 is TGTGCCAGCAGCTTCCTAGCGGGGGGTACAGATACGCAGTATTTT.

This clonotype was detected only a few times. The chain combines TRBV28 with TRBJ2-7, with D hard to call. The V end lost 5 bases, the J end lost 0 bases, and 8 bases lay between the germline ends. The germline gives CDR1 MDHEN, CDR2 SYDVKM. This CDR3 is 13 amino acids long. The DNA of the CDR3 is TGTGCCAGCAGTCCCCCCACCTCCTACGAGCAGTACTTC. Its translation is CASSPPTSYEQYF.

This clonotype was picked up a small number of times. The chain joins TRBV6-1 to TRBJ2-7, with 8 bases lining up with TRBD2. V lost 1 base, J lost 3 bases, and 5 bases stayed unmatched. This CDR3 is 15 amino acids long. The germline gives CDR1 MNHNS, CDR2 SASEGT. CDR3 nucleotides: TGTGCCAGCAGTGAAGGAATAGCGGGGAGCTACGAGCAGTACTTC. Its translation is CASSEGIAGSYEQYF.

The chain joins TRBV28 to TRBJ2-5, with 9 bases matching TRBD1. V was pared by 8 bases and J by 5 bases, with 6 bases of the junction left unmatched. Germline loops: CDR1 MDHEN, CDR2 SYDVKM. This CDR3 region has 13 residues. The CDR3 DNA is TGTGCCAGCCTCGGACAGGGGACGGAGACCCAGTACTTC. Its translation is CASLGQGTETQYF.

This clonotype was counted a few times. The V gene is TRBV12-3 or TRBV12-4, the J gene TRBJ1-2, with 7 nucleotides matching TRBD1. The J segment lost 0 bases and the V segment lost 5 bases, leaving 9 bases of the junction unmatched. The CDR3 has 16 residues. The CDR3 region is CASSPGQDFSNYGYTF. CDR3 DNA sequence: TGTGCCAGCAGTCCAGGACAGGACTTTTCTAACTATGGCTACACCTTC.

This clonotype was counted at least ten times. The chain links TRBV7-9 to TRBJ2-1, with D possibly TRBD2 on 6 matching bases. Germline CDR1 SEHNR, CDR2 FQNEAQ (reference sequence). The CDR3 has 15 amino acids. V lost 8 bases to trimming and J lost 0 bases, with 14 bases between them. The DNA of the CDR3 is TGTGCCAGCGACGCGGCGGGGAACTCCTACAATGAGCAGTTCTTC. Translating gives CASDAAGNSYNEQFF.

This rearrangement joins TRBV19 to TRBJ2-3, with TRBD2 matching over 12 bases. The CDR3 is made up of 19 amino acids. V lost 7 bases to trimming and J lost 4 bases; unmatched junction nucleotides: 18. The germline V gene encodes CDR1 LNHDA and CDR2 SQIVND (reference sequence). CDR3 DNA sequence: TGTGCCAGTACCCCCCCCCCCTCTAGCGGGGGGGCCGTCGCAGATACGCAGTATTTT. This encodes CASTPPPSSGGAVADTQYF.

The rearrangement links TRBV5-1 to TRBJ1-1; TRBD1 is a possible D gene (5 bases). The germline V gene encodes CDR1 SGHRS and CDR2 YFSETQ. The CDR3 runs to 13 residues. V shed 4 bases and J shed 1 base, with 8 bases lying between them. CDR3 bases: TGCGCCAGCAGCGGCGACAGGAACACTGAAGCTTTCTTT. Residues: CASSGDRNTEAFF.

This chain links TRBV4-1 with TRBJ1-1, with 7 nucleotides matching TRBD1. The CDR3 is 19 residues long. Germline V gene data show CDR1 as MGHRA and CDR2 as YSYEKL. The J segment lost 5 bases and the V segment lost 1 base, leaving 19 bases of the junction unmatched. CDR3 nucleotide sequence: TGCGCCAGCAGCCAAGGGTCGGTTGCAGGGGGAGGGTTTAGAACTGAAGCTTTCTTT. Its translation is CASSQGSVAGGGFRTEAFF.

The chain combines TRBV5-1 with TRBJ1-1, with a possible D match to TRBD1 (5 bases). CDR1 is SGHRS and CDR2 is YFSETQ in the germline V gene. Deletions cut 2 bases from V and 6 bases from J, with 11 bases between. CDR3 size: 13 residues. CDR3 loop: CASSFDSLPEAFF. The CDR3 bases are TGCGCCAGCAGCTTTGACAGCCTCCCTGAAGCTTTCTTT.

This clonotype has just one count. The V gene is TRBV12-3 or TRBV12-4, the J gene TRBJ2-5; 8 bases match TRBD2. The CDR3 is 17 amino acids. V trimming: 3 bases; J trimming: 5 bases; junction bases outside the gene matches: 14. CDR3 amino acids: CASSFLSGGPPRETQYF. The CDR3 nucleotides read TGTGCCAGCAGTTTTCTCAGCGGGGGACCCCCCCGGGAGACCCAGTACTTC.

This clonotype has ten or more counts. The chain combines TRBV20-1 with TRBJ2-3; perhaps TRBD2 as D (6 bases). Trimming removed 6 bases from V and 0 bases from J, with 13 bases in between. This CDR3 has 14 amino acids. Germline lookup yields CDR1 DFQATT and CDR2 SNEGSKA (reference sequence). CDR3 coding DNA: TGCAGTGCCGACGGGAGAGTTAGCACAGATACGCAGTATTTT. Translation: CSADGRVSTDTQYF.

This clonotype was detected a few times. CDR3 nucleotide sequence: TGTGCCACCTATGAGGAAAGTCCCCTCGACGGGGAGCTGTTTTTT. Protein product: CATYEESPLDGELFF. The V call is TRBV2, the J call TRBJ2-2; the D is unclear. V was cut by 10 bases and J by 7 bases, with 22 bases left in between. The CDR3 has 15 residues. CDR1 is SNHLY and CDR2 is FYNNEI in the germline V gene.

This clonotype has more than one count but fewer than ten. The rearrangement joins TRBV7-9 to TRBJ2-1; 9 bases agree with TRBD2. Germline-derived CDR1 and CDR2 are SEHNR and FQNEAQ (reference sequence). There are 15 residues in the CDR3. Unmatched junction bases numbered 6, after V lost 2 bases and J lost 7 bases. CDR3 bases: TGTGCCAGCAGCTTATCTGAGACTAGCGGAAATGAGCAGTTCTTC. Its protein product is CASSLSETSGNEQFF.

This chain joins TRBV12-3 or TRBV12-4 and TRBJ2-1, with D perhaps TRBD1 (5 bases). Trimming stripped 4 bases from V and 2 bases from J, with 12 bases between. The CDR3 runs 15 residues. Here the CDR3 DNA reads TGTGCCAGCAGTTCGTCAGGGTCCCCCTACAATGAGCAGTTCTTC. Amino acid sequence: CASSSSGSPYNEQFF.

This chain joins TRBV20-1 and TRBJ2-5; 8 bases map to TRBD1. Per the germline V gene, CDR1 is DFQATT and CDR2 is SNEGSKA (reference sequence). The CDR3 runs 16 residues. The V segment lost 0 bases and the J segment 5 bases; nucleotides outside the gene matches: 11. DNA of the CDR3: TGCAGTGCTAGAGATTTACAGGGACAGGTTCCCGAGACCCAGTACTTC. Residues: CSARDLQGQVPETQYF.

This chain connects TRBV20-1 to TRBJ1-5, with a weak D call TRBD1 (6 bases). The germline CDR1 and CDR2 sequences are DFQATT and SNEGSKA (reference sequence). The CDR3 has 17 residues. Trimming cost V 0 bases and J 0 bases, with 15 bases left between them. The CDR3 reads CSAREGPGQSSNQPQHF. The CDR3 nucleotides read TGCAGTGCTAGAGAGGGGCCGGGACAAAGTAGCAATCAGCCCCAGCATTTT.

The chain links TRBV27 to TRBJ1-5; D remains ambiguous. The CDR3 is made up of 15 amino acids. V was shortened by 2 bases and J by 6 bases, with 14 bases between the two germline ends. The germline V gene has CDR1 MNHEY and CDR2 SMNVEV (reference sequence). The CDR3, as DNA: TGTGCCAGCAGTTTACGAGGAGGGAACAGTCAGCCCCAGCATTTT. It codes for CASSLRGGNSQPQHF.

The gene calls are TRBV12-3 or TRBV12-4 and TRBJ2-7; D is ambiguous. The ends were cut back, 5 bases at V and 1 base at J, with 12 bases in the middle. The CDR3 spans 14 residues. The CDR3 DNA is TGTGCCAGCAGTCCTACAGTTTCATCCTACGAGCAGTACTTC. Its protein product is CASSPTVSSYEQYF.